The 32 T cell receptor beta chains reported below all come from one sample, sequenced in a study of blood T cells in healthy people across ages. The second PCR ran roughly 7 to 11 cycles with a sample-barcoded 5' primer and J-beta primers. TCRdb re-called the 5' RACE reads through MiXCR, storing one row per CDR3 protein. The table shows about 1,500,000 distinct CDR3 sequences, with roughly 40% occurring only once. Sequencing used blood. The receptors shown here come from a woman between 18 and 29 years old in good health.

The chain recombines TRBV7-7 with TRBJ2-5; 14 positions agree with TRBD2. Germline values: CDR1 SSHAT, CDR2 FNYEAQ (reference sequence). Trimming took 5 bases from V and 5 from J; bases not matched to a gene: 7. The CDR3 runs to 16 residues. The CDR3 sequence: CASSLGTSGSYETQYF. For the CDR3, the DNA is TGTGCCAGCAGCCTTGGGACTAGCGGGAGTTATGAGACCCAGTACTTC.

J is TRBJ2-5 and V is TRBV2; 7 positions agree with TRBD2. Per the germline V gene, CDR1 is SNHLY and CDR2 is FYNNEI. The CDR3 has 14 amino acids. V dropped 4 bases and J dropped 4; count of bases not matched to a gene: 6. The CDR3 here is CASSVAGAGETQYF. CDR3 DNA: TGTGCCAGCAGTGTTGCGGGAGCGGGAGAGACCCAGTACTTC.

In this sample, this clonotype turned up many times. The gene calls are TRBV7-3 and TRBJ2-3; possible D gene TRBD2, 6 bases. This CDR3 is built from 13 residues. Trimming removed 3 bases from V and 5 bases from J, with 9 bases in between. Germline lookup yields CDR1 SGHTA and CDR2 FQGTGA. The CDR3 DNA follows: TGTGCCAGCAGCTTGGTGGGGGGAGATACGCAGTATTTT. Its translation is CASSLVGGDTQYF.

This clonotype showed up just once. This rearrangement joins TRBV30 to TRBJ2-1; weak D call: TRBD1 (5 bases). The CDR3 loop spans 15 amino acids. V was clipped by 2 bases and J by 0 bases, with 11 bases between them. Germline values: CDR1 GTSNPN, CDR2 SVGIG (reference sequence). CDR3 loop: CAWSLGHNSYNEQFF. CDR3 DNA: TGTGCCTGGAGTTTAGGACACAACTCCTACAATGAGCAGTTCTTC.

This clonotype occurred a few times. The chain has TRBV3-1 and TRBJ2-2; 10 bases agree with TRBD2. Germline V CDR1 and CDR2: LGHDT, YNNKEL (reference sequence). Trimming cost V 1 base and J 5 bases; bases outside gene matches: 7. The length of the CDR3 is 17 residues. In DNA, the CDR3 is TGTGCCAGCAGCCAAGGTTTTACTAGCGGGGCGACCGGGGAGCTGTTTTTT. Protein product: CASSQGFTSGATGELFF.

The chain recombines TRBV7-2 with TRBJ2-7, with D perhaps TRBD1 (5 bases). This CDR3 spans 17 amino acids. V lost 0 bases and J lost 5, with 20 bases in between. Germline assignment: CDR1 SGHTA and CDR2 FQGNSA. In DNA form, the CDR3 reads TGTGCCAGCAGCTTAGCGACTTCCTCGACAGCTAACGACGAGCAGTACTTC. It translates to CASSLATSSTANDEQYF.

J is TRBJ1-1 and V is TRBV30; D remains ambiguous. Trimming stripped 8 bases from V and 6 bases from J, with 7 bases between. The CDR3 spans 9 residues. In germline, CDR1 is GTSNPN, CDR2 SVGIG (reference sequence). The CDR3 DNA sequence: TGTGCCGTGACCCCTGAAGCTTTCTTT. Its translation is CAVTPEAFF.

Concerning this clonotype itself: One end of the junction varies from germline; a read error may be responsible. The V call is TRBV5-1, the J call TRBJ1-4; D is unclear. The CDR3 extends over 15 amino acids. Germline CDR1 reads SGHRS; CDR2 reads YFSETQ. CDR3 residues: CASSLDRPPNGKLFF. CDR3 nucleotides: TGCGCCAGCAGCTTGGATAGACCCCCTAATGGAAAACTGTTTTTT.

This chain uses TRBV20-1 with TRBJ2-6; 7 bases map to TRBD1. Germline V gene sequence: CDR1 DFQATT, CDR2 SNEGSKA (reference sequence). This CDR3 region has 17 residues. The J segment lost 2 bases and the V segment lost 3 bases, leaving 10 bases of the junction unmatched. CDR3 coding DNA: TGCAGTGCTAGGCCCCCGGGACAGCCAGCTGGGGCCAACGTCCTGACTTTC. This sequence encodes CSARPPGQPAGANVLTF.

As for this clonotype: The germline gene is not matched at one end of the junction; a read error may be the cause. This chain joins TRBV10-3 and TRBJ2-4; D possibly uses TRBD1 or TRBD2 (5 bases each). The CDR3 spans 18 residues. The germline CDR1 and CDR2 sequences are ENHRY and SYGVKD. As DNA, the CDR3 is TGTGCCATCAGTGTTGGTCAGGTGGGACCCCTAGCCAAAAACATTCGGTACTTC. Its translation: CAISVGQVGPLAKNIRYF.

This clonotype was picked up one time. The chain recombines TRBV4-1 with TRBJ2-7; 15 nucleotides align to TRBD2. Germline V CDR1 and CDR2: MGHRA, YSYEKL. CDR3 length equals 19 residues. The trim removed 0 bases at V and 2 bases at J, leaving 8 bases unmatched. The CDR3 nucleotides read TGCGCCAGCAGCCAAGATCTGGGACTAGCGGGGGGCTTAGCCTACGAGCAGTACTTC. It yields the protein CASSQDLGLAGGLAYEQYF.

This rearrangement joins TRBV29-1 to TRBJ1-1; no firm D call. The CDR3 contains 12 residues. Germline assignment: CDR1 SQVTM and CDR2 ANQGSEA. V was cut by 8 bases and J by 0 bases, with 10 bases left in between. CDR3 sequence: CSSRTVNTEAFF. DNA for the CDR3: TGCAGCTCTAGGACCGTGAACACTGAAGCTTTCTTT.

With regard to this clonotype: Mismatch with germline at one junction end may stem from a read error. The rearrangement joins TRBV7-3 to TRBJ2-5; D not resolved. Germline V CDR1 and CDR2: SGHTA, FQGTGA. CDR3 length equals 15 residues. CDR3 DNA sequence: TGTGCCGGCAGCTTAGGCCAGGCCACTCAAGAGACCCAGTACTTC. Its protein is CAGSLGQATQETQYF.

The chain joins TRBV10-3 to TRBJ2-7; 10 nucleotides agree with TRBD2. After removal of 9 bases from V and 6 bases from J, the junction contained 8 bases not matched to a gene. The V gene's germline CDR1 is ENHRY and CDR2 SYGVKD. The CDR3 length is 13 residues. Written as DNA, the CDR3 is TGTGCCATGGGAGCGGGGGGGAAGGGCGAGCAGTACTTC. Protein: CAMGAGGKGEQYF.

This clonotype was seen a handful of times. This rearrangement joins TRBV6-5 to TRBJ1-1; D unresolved. V was shortened by 5 bases and J by 2 bases, with 12 bases between the two germline ends. CDR1 is MNHEY, CDR2 SVGAGI, per germline. The CDR3 is made up of 14 amino acids. CDR3 sequence reads: CASSPLILNTEAFF. For the CDR3, the DNA is TGTGCCAGCAGTCCCCTGATTTTAAACACTGAAGCTTTCTTT.

The chain has TRBV5-1 and TRBJ1-1; TRBD1 is a possible D gene (6 bases). The germline V gene has CDR1 SGHRS and CDR2 YFSETQ. The CDR3 has 15 amino acids. Trimming stripped 0 bases from V and 8 bases from J, with 17 bases between. For the CDR3, the DNA is TGCGCCAGCAGCTTGGGTATTCAGGGGAAGGTCGAAGCTTTCTTT. This codes for CASSLGIQGKVEAFF.

The chain uses TRBV20-1 and TRBJ2-7, with D perhaps TRBD2 (7 bases). The CDR3 has 16 amino acids. V was trimmed by 7 bases and J by 6 bases, leaving 28 bases between them. The germline V gene encodes CDR1 DFQATT and CDR2 SNEGSKA (reference sequence). CDR3 sequence: CSGGGGFVSLGSEQYF. The DNA of the CDR3 is TGCAGTGGGGGCGGGGGCTTTGTATCGCTGGGCAGCGAGCAGTACTTC.

This chain uses TRBV7-9 with TRBJ1-1, with D possibly being TRBD1 (5 bases). Trimming stripped 2 bases from V and 4 bases from J, with 14 bases between. The CDR3 covers 15 residues. Germline assignment: CDR1 SEHNR and CDR2 FQNEAQ (reference sequence). In nucleotides, the CDR3 is TGTGCCAGCAGCTTACTGGGGGGTGGCGGCACTGAAGCTTTCTTT. It translates to CASSLLGGGGTEAFF.

This rearrangement joins TRBV5-5 to TRBJ1-1; no clear D. Trimming pared 0 bases from V and 6 bases from J, leaving 15 bases between. Germline V gene data show CDR1 as SGHKS and CDR2 as YYEKEE (reference sequence). The CDR3 is 15 residues long. The CDR3 spells CASSLDPTDYSEAFF. The CDR3 DNA is TGTGCCAGCAGCTTGGACCCTACGGACTATTCTGAAGCTTTCTTT.

This clonotype was found a few times. This chain connects TRBV10-3 to TRBJ2-1; no clear D gene. The germline V and J ends were trimmed by 4 bases and 0 bases, with 16 bases remaining between them. Germline V gene sequence: CDR1 ENHRY, CDR2 SYGVKD. The CDR3 extends over 17 amino acids. CDR3 loop: CAISGIVSVTSYNEQFF. CDR3 in DNA: TGTGCCATCAGTGGTATCGTTTCGGTTACCTCCTACAATGAGCAGTTCTTC.

Many counts were recorded for this clonotype. The chain has TRBV27 and TRBJ1-1; no clear D. Germline CDR1 reads MNHEY; CDR2 reads SMNVEV (reference sequence). This CDR3 is 14 amino acids long. V lost 2 bases to trimming and J lost 0 bases, with 7 bases between them. The CDR3 spells CASSLGPLNTEAFF. CDR3 sequence (DNA): TGTGCCAGCAGTTTAGGCCCGTTGAACACTGAAGCTTTCTTT.

With respect to this clonotype: An end of the junction differs from the germline gene, which may be a read error. J is TRBJ1-2 and V is TRBV7-2, with 9 bases lining up with TRBD1. Germline V lookup: CDR1 SGHTA, CDR2 FQGNSA. This CDR3 contains 14 residues. The CDR3 bases are TGTGTCAGCAGCTTAAGGACAGGGGAGGGTGGCTACACCTTC. Its protein is CVSSLRTGEGGYTF.

Note on this clonotype: Germline is not matched at one junction end, which may reflect a read error. This sequence joins TRBV7-7 and TRBJ2-2; 7 nucleotides align to TRBD2. CDR3 size: 14 residues. Germline CDR1 and CDR2: SSHAT and FNYEAQ (reference sequence). The CDR3 DNA follows: TGTGCTAGCAGCCTAGCGGAGGCCACCGGGGAGCTGTTTTTT. It specifies CASSLAEATGELFF.

This clonotype has just a few counts. The chain links TRBV7-2 to TRBJ2-3; a possible D gene is TRBD2 (5 bases). This CDR3 region has 15 residues. V was pared by 4 bases and J by 4 bases, with 15 bases between. The germline gives CDR1 SGHTA, CDR2 FQGNSA. The CDR3: CASSSEGYSADTQYF. CDR3 sequence (DNA): TGTGCCAGCAGCTCCGAGGGTTACAGCGCAGATACGCAGTATTTT.

In this sample, this clonotype turned up a few times. V usage is TRBV4-1 and J usage is TRBJ2-6; possible D gene TRBD1, 6 bases. CDR3 size: 20 residues. Germline lookup yields CDR1 MGHRA and CDR2 YSYEKL. V was trimmed by 0 bases and J by 0 bases, leaving 18 bases between them. CDR3 amino acids: CASSQESYDRKPSGANVLTF. In DNA form, the CDR3 reads TGCGCCAGCAGCCAAGAATCGTACGACAGGAAACCCTCTGGGGCCAACGTCCTGACTTTC.

The CDR3 loop is CASSFDRSRSNEQFF. CDR3 in DNA: TGTGCCAGCAGCTTCGACCGCAGTAGAAGCAATGAGCAGTTCTTC. The chain links TRBV7-2 to TRBJ2-1, with unresolved D. The CDR3 has 15 amino acids. Germline V gene sequence: CDR1 SGHTA, CDR2 FQGNSA. Trimming removed 3 bases from V and 6 bases from J, with 15 bases in between.

The V call is TRBV6-6, the J call TRBJ1-1; possible D gene TRBD1, 6 bases. The CDR3 consists of 16 residues. Trimming left V 4 bases short and J 1 base short, with 16 bases between. Germline CDR1 MNHNY, CDR2 SVGAGI (reference sequence). DNA for the CDR3: TGTGCCAGCAGTTTACCGGTGGGGGGGCGGAACACTGAAGCTTTCTTT. Its translation is CASSLPVGGRNTEAFF.

This clonotype was counted only a few times. This chain connects TRBV6-5 to TRBJ1-2; TRBD1 matches 9 bases. The CDR3 loop spans 15 amino acids. Per germline, CDR1 MNHEY and CDR2 SVGAGI. V gave up 2 bases and J gave up 8 bases; unmatched junction bases: 9. The DNA of the CDR3 is TGTGCCAGCAGTTACGGGACAGGGAGGGAAGCGGGCTACACCTTC. This sequence encodes CASSYGTGREAGYTF.

This clonotype was seen only a few times. The chain has TRBV9 and TRBJ2-7, with D hard to call. The ends were cut back, 4 bases at V and 6 bases at J, with 14 bases in the middle. This CDR3 is 13 amino acids long. Germline V gene data show CDR1 as SGDLS and CDR2 as YYNGEE. CDR3 sequence: CASSPGISVEQYF. The CDR3 DNA reads as TGTGCCAGCAGCCCCGGAATTTCGGTCGAGCAGTACTTC.

This chain connects TRBV20-1 to TRBJ2-5; D uncertain. This CDR3 is 13 amino acids long. Germline loops: CDR1 DFQATT, CDR2 SNEGSKA (reference sequence). With 1 base removed from V and 5 bases from J, the gap between germline ends came to 11 bases. The CDR3 sequence is CSARAGVEETQYF. The CDR3 DNA is TGCAGTGCTAGAGCCGGCGTCGAGGAGACCCAGTACTTC.

This clonotype was observed a few times. V usage is TRBV12-3 or TRBV12-4 and J usage is TRBJ1-3; tentative D call: TRBD1 (6 bases). The CDR3 covers 14 residues. V shed 5 bases and J shed 4 bases, with 12 bases lying between them. The CDR3 nucleotides read TGTGCCAGCAGTCCTGGGGGCTTCGGAAACACCATATATTTT. Protein product: CASSPGGFGNTIYF.

The chain has TRBV28 and TRBJ2-2; 10 nucleotides agree with TRBD2. CDR3 length equals 17 residues. The junction had 5 bases not matched to a gene; V was cut back by 3 bases and J by 1 base. Germline CDR1 reads MDHEN; CDR2 reads SYDVKM. CDR3 DNA: TGTGCCAGCAGTTTCAGCGGGGGGGCATGGAACACCGGGGAGCTGTTTTTT. Its protein is CASSFSGGAWNTGELFF.